Below are 5 T cell receptor beta chains sequenced from a single sample in a study of cytomegalovirus exposure and HLA in healthy donors. The PCR used 60 Vbeta and 13 Jbeta primers. Assay: immunoSEQ multiplex PCR; the TCRdb copy retains only in-frame clones and omits some. There are about 130,000 clones in the sample; around 78% occur only once, and approximately 4.3% lies in the top ten. The material sequenced was PBMCs. The receptors come from a man in his 60s in good health and CMV-seropositive.

On this clone: Germline and junction disagree at one end, which may indicate a read error. The chain is built from TRBV7-9 and TRBJ2-7, with D possibly matching TRBD1 (5 bases). Looked up from germline, CDR1 is SEHNR and CDR2 is FQNEAQ (reference sequence). The CDR3 spans 13 residues. The CDR3 loop reads CSSTPRAGLEQYF. The CDR3 DNA is TGTTCCAGCACCCCCAGGGCCGGGCTCGAGCAGTACTTC. The complete variable domain, with remaining parts taken from reference TRBV7-9 and TRBJ2-7, reads DTGVSQNPRHKITKRGQNVTFRCDPISEHNRLYWYRQTLGQGPEFLTYFQNEAQLEKSRLLSDRFSAERPKGSFSTLEIQRTEQGDSAMYLCSSTPRAGLEQYFGPGTRLTVT.

With respect to this clone: The junction and the germline gene differ at one end; a read error may be behind it. V is TRBV7-9 and J is TRBJ2-7; 7 nucleotides align to TRBD1. The CDR3 is 15 amino acids. Germline loops: CDR1 SEHNR, CDR2 FQNEAQ (reference sequence). The CDR3 spells CASSLSDEGAYGQYF. The CDR3 DNA reads TGTGCCAGCAGCTTATCTGATGAGGGGGCCTACGGGCAGTACTTC.

There are a few counts of this clone. The V gene is TRBV28, the J gene TRBJ2-1, with 16 nucleotides matching TRBD2. V trimming: 5 bases; J trimming: 15 bases; junction bases outside the gene matches: 13. CDR1 and CDR2 from the germline V gene are MDHEN and SYDVKM. The CDR3 is 16 residues long. The CDR3, as DNA: TGTGCCAGCAGTCCCGGGACTAGCGGGGGGGCTCGGAAGCGGTTCTTC. Encoded protein: CASSPGTSGGARKRFF.

This clone has just a few counts. This rearrangement joins TRBV10-1 to TRBJ2-1; D is perhaps TRBD1 (6 bases). CDR1 WNHNN and CDR2 SYGVQD come from the germline V gene (reference sequence). The CDR3 covers 14 residues. V was clipped by 0 bases and J by 7 bases, with 10 bases between them. The CDR3 nucleotides are TGCGCCAGCAGTGAGTCAGGGGGATCAAATGAGCAGTTCTTC. It encodes CASSESGGSNEQFF.

The chain is built from TRBV4-2 and TRBJ1-5; no firm D call. CDR3 length: 13 amino acids. Germline CDR1 reads LGHNA; CDR2 reads YNFKEQ. Trimming left V 5 bases short and J 9 bases short, with 14 bases between. CDR3 sequence: CASSSSPLMPQHF. The CDR3 DNA reads as TGTGCCAGCAGCTCTAGTCCCCTGATGCCCCAGCATTTT.